Each of the 16 T cell receptor beta chains below was sequenced from the same sample in a study of response to subunit inactivated influenza vaccine. One entry per CDR3 protein, called by TCRdb with MiXCR from the RT-PCR reads. The data show 600,000 to 850,000 distinct CDR3 sequences, around 15% seen once. The sequences come from PBMCs from blood, collected around two weeks before vaccination. These receptors all stem from a man aged 50 to 60 who received an inactivated influenza vaccine.

The V and J genes are TRBV2 and TRBJ1-2; D may be TRBD1 (5 bases). V was clipped by 6 bases and J by 4 bases, with 9 bases between them. The CDR3 has 12 amino acids. Germline V gene data show CDR1 as SNHLY and CDR2 as FYNNEI. CDR3 sequence: CASRDTGYGYTF. Written as DNA, the CDR3 is TGTGCCAGCAGGGATACAGGCTATGGCTACACCTTC.

Only a few counts were recorded for this clonotype. This chain uses TRBV20-1 with TRBJ2-5; 13 positions agree with TRBD2. The CDR3 totals 18 residues. CDR1 and CDR2 from the germline V gene are DFQATT and SNEGSKA (reference sequence). The V gene end was trimmed by 0 bases and the J gene end by 5 bases; junction bases not matched to a gene: 12. In DNA form, the CDR3 reads TGCAGTGCTAGAGATATAGGACTAGCGGGAGAGAAGGTGGAGACCCAGTACTTC. It encodes CSARDIGLAGEKVETQYF.

This clonotype was seen more than once but under ten times. V usage is TRBV5-6 and J usage is TRBJ2-1, with D perhaps TRBD1 (7 bases). Germline CDR1 reads SGHDT; CDR2 reads YYEEEE. CDR3 length: 15 amino acids. V was pared by 3 bases and J by 5 bases, with 15 bases between. CDR3 protein: CASSWRRGLDNEQFF. The CDR3 region has the DNA TGTGCCAGCAGCTGGAGGAGGGGGCTCGACAATGAGCAGTTCTTC.

This chain uses TRBV7-2 with TRBJ2-7, with a weak D call TRBD2 (5 bases). V was trimmed by 6 bases and J by 3 bases, leaving 18 bases between them. CDR1 and CDR2 (germline): SGHTA, FQGNSA. This CDR3 region has 15 residues. The CDR3 coding sequence is TGTGCCAGCAGAACCCCGGGCGGTAGCGACTACGAGCAGTACTTC. This sequence encodes CASRTPGGSDYEQYF.

This clonotype was recorded a few times. This rearrangement joins TRBV5-1 to TRBJ2-7, with D tentatively TRBD1 (5 bases). The CDR3 extends over 14 amino acids. The V gene lost 0 bases and the J gene lost 7 bases, with 14 bases spanning the gap. Looked up from germline, CDR1 is SGHRS and CDR2 is YFSETQ. DNA of the CDR3: TGCGCCAGCAGCTTGGCAGGTCAGGGCTGGGAGCAGTACTTC. Its protein product is CASSLAGQGWEQYF.

The J gene is TRBJ2-3, the V gene TRBV11-2; TRBD2 is a possible D gene (6 bases). V was trimmed by 6 bases and J by 0 bases, leaving 16 bases between them. This CDR3 has 16 residues. The germline V gene encodes CDR1 SGHAT and CDR2 FQNNGV. The CDR3 loop is CASSPWGTGSTDTQYF. As DNA, the CDR3 is TGTGCCAGCAGTCCTTGGGGGACTGGCAGCACAGATACGCAGTATTTT.

This clonotype was counted a few times. J is TRBJ2-7 and V is TRBV29-1, with 10 bases lining up with TRBD1. The CDR3 loop spans 14 amino acids. Germline values: CDR1 SQVTM, CDR2 ANQGSEA. Written as DNA, the CDR3 is TGCAGTGTCCGTATGGGACAGGGGTCCTACGAGCAGTACTTC. Amino acid sequence: CSVRMGQGSYEQYF.

The rearrangement uses TRBV12-3 or TRBV12-4 and TRBJ2-2; D may be TRBD2 (5 bases). This CDR3 is 15 amino acids long. V lost 5 bases, J lost 3 bases, and 13 bases lay in between. CDR3 residues: CASSQTTAYTGELFF. The CDR3 DNA follows: TGTGCCAGCAGTCAGACTACAGCTTACACCGGGGAGCTGTTTTTT.

This clonotype showed up just a few times. The chain is built from TRBV5-5 and TRBJ1-1, with 7 positions matching TRBD1. The CDR3 covers 12 residues. Germline-derived CDR1 and CDR2 are SGHKS and YYEKEE (reference sequence). V dropped 2 bases and J dropped 11; count of bases not matched to a gene: 6. The CDR3 here is CASSFSGTDAFF. DNA of the CDR3: TGTGCCAGCAGCTTCTCCGGGACAGATGCTTTCTTT.

The sample holds many counts of this clonotype. This rearrangement joins TRBV5-1 to TRBJ2-6; D unclear. The germline V and J ends were trimmed by 0 bases and 4 bases, with 5 bases remaining between them. CDR3 size: 14 residues. CDR1 SGHRS and CDR2 YFSETQ come from the germline V gene. The CDR3 loop is CASSLGAGANVLTF. The DNA of the CDR3 is TGCGCCAGCAGCTTGGGAGCAGGGGCCAACGTCCTGACTTTC.

This clonotype showed up many times. The V gene is TRBV12-3 or TRBV12-4, the J gene TRBJ1-5; no definite D call. Trimming left V 4 bases short and J 5 bases short, with 9 bases between. The CDR3 totals 13 residues. In DNA, the CDR3 is TGTGCCAGCAGTTACAGCAGAGATCAGCCCCAGCATTTT. Protein sequence: CASSYSRDQPQHF.

The rearrangement links TRBV7-2 to TRBJ2-3; 8 bases agree with TRBD2. The CDR3 spans 15 residues. Trimming at V came to 1 base and at J to 7 bases, leaving 7 bases not matched to a gene. Looked up from germline, CDR1 is SGHTA and CDR2 is FQGNSA. The CDR3 loop reads CASSLDRGGAYTQYF. CDR3 in DNA: TGTGCCAGCAGCTTAGACCGGGGGGGTGCCTATACGCAGTATTTT.

This clonotype was recorded a few times. The chain combines TRBV27 with TRBJ2-7; 11 nucleotides match TRBD2. Germline V gives CDR1 MNHEY, CDR2 SMNVEV (reference sequence). The CDR3 is made up of 12 amino acids. The CDR3 region is CAGGTSGYEQYF. DNA for the CDR3: TGTGCTGGGGGGACTAGCGGATACGAGCAGTACTTC.

The chain has TRBV7-2 and TRBJ2-3; 7 bases match TRBD2. This CDR3 is built from 18 residues. J gave up 0 bases and V 0 bases, and 9 bases lay outside the gene matches. CDR1 is SGHTA and CDR2 is FQGNSA in the germline V gene. The CDR3 DNA sequence: TGTGCCAGCAGCTTAGCGGATTCAGCGGGATACAGCACAGATACGCAGTATTTT. Translating it yields CASSLADSAGYSTDTQYF. The whole variable domain, filled in from reference TRBV7-2 and TRBJ2-3, reads GAGVSQSPSNKVTEKGKDVELRCDPISGHTALYWYRQSLGQGLEFLIYFQGNSAPDKSGLPSDRFSAERTGGSVSTLTIQRTQQEDSAVYLCASSLADSAGYSTDTQYFGPGTRLTVL.

This clonotype was seen more than once but under ten times. This sequence joins TRBV20-1 and TRBJ2-7; 8 positions agree with TRBD1. J lost 6 bases, V lost 5 bases, and 18 bases had no gene match. The CDR3 has 16 residues. Germline lookup yields CDR1 DFQATT and CDR2 SNEGSKA (reference sequence). DNA for the CDR3: TGCAGTGCTCCCCGCCGACAGGGGCTTTCGGGGCTCGAGCAGTACTTC. Translation: CSAPRRQGLSGLEQYF.

This clonotype was picked up a small number of times. The CDR3 region has the DNA TGTGCCAGCAGCTTAGCGCAAGGGGCGTGGGAGACCCAGTACTTC. It yields the protein CASSLAQGAWETQYF. This chain joins TRBV7-2 and TRBJ2-5; tentative D call: TRBD1 (5 bases). The germline V gene encodes CDR1 SGHTA and CDR2 FQGNSA. CDR3 size: 15 residues. Between the trimmed V and J ends, which lost 0 bases and 5 bases, there was a span of 13 bases.